One sample yielded the 8 T cell receptor beta chains listed below, sequenced in a study of T cell repertoires in cytomegalovirus infection. Using its own MiXCR run on the reads, TCRdb lists one record per CDR3 protein. There are about 830,000 distinct CDR3 sequences in the sample; approximately 32% occur only once, and around 12% lies in the top ten. For these TCRs, the target antigens are not known. Sequences were derived from cultured CD8+ T cells from PBMCs, sampled from culture after CMV antigen stimulation. The receptors were gathered from a human donor in good health (CMV status not recorded). Some clones in this sample may be carry-over from other donors' samples.

The CDR3 bases are TGTGCCAGCAGTGGCGTGGCAGGGGGCTTCTATGGCTACACCTTC. Translated, it gives CASSGVAGGFYGYTF. The chain uses TRBV6-1 and TRBJ1-2; 8 nucleotides match TRBD1. Trimming cost V 4 bases and J 4 bases; bases outside gene matches: 8. CDR3 length: 15 residues. Germline-derived CDR1 and CDR2 are MNHNS and SASEGT.

This clonotype was recorded a few times. The V and J genes are TRBV4-1 and TRBJ2-1; D not resolved. From germline, CDR1 is MGHRA and CDR2 YSYEKL. The CDR3 has 15 residues. Trimming took off 1 base at V and 7 bases at J, with 14 bases between the two ends. Here the CDR3 DNA reads TGCGCCAGCAGCCAAGCGTCGCACAGTTTTAATGAGCAGTTCTTC. It specifies CASSQASHSFNEQFF.

The rearrangement links TRBV2 to TRBJ1-2; TRBD1 matches 7 bases. There are 12 residues in the CDR3. Germline V gene sequence: CDR1 SNHLY, CDR2 FYNNEI. Germline trimming cut 10 bases from V and 4 bases from J; bases unmatched to any gene: 6. The CDR3 region has the DNA TGTGCCATACAACAGGGGAGCTATGGCTACACCTTC. Protein product: CAIQQGSYGYTF.

This clonotype showed up just a few times. The chain couples TRBV4-1 to TRBJ1-1; D not certain. Germline lookup yields CDR1 MGHRA and CDR2 YSYEKL. The CDR3 has 14 residues. V lost 1 base and J 5 bases, leaving 11 bases between the germline ends. The CDR3 nucleotides are TGCGCCAGCAGCCAAGGGGGTGGAGGGACTGAAGCTTTCTTT. It encodes CASSQGGGGTEAFF.

V usage is TRBV5-6 and J usage is TRBJ1-4, with TRBD1 identical over 8 bases. V trimming: 4 bases; J trimming: 6 bases; junction bases outside the gene matches: 8. This CDR3 is 15 amino acids long. The germline V gene encodes CDR1 SGHDT and CDR2 YYEEEE. The CDR3 is CASSPWTGLDEKLFF. The CDR3 DNA reads TGTGCCAGCAGCCCGTGGACAGGGCTGGATGAAAAACTGTTTTTT.

This clonotype appeared a few times. The chain recombines TRBV19 with TRBJ1-3; unclear D gene. The germline CDR1 and CDR2 sequences are LNHDA and SQIVND (reference sequence). V lost 3 bases to trimming and J lost 0 bases, with 9 bases between them. The CDR3 is 15 amino acids. Here the CDR3 DNA reads TGTGCCAGTAGTATCAACACCGGCTCTGGAAACACCATATATTTT. It specifies CASSINTGSGNTIYF. The full variable domain, completed using reference TRBV19 and TRBJ1-3, is DGGITQSPKYLFRKEGQNVTLSCEQNLNHDAMYWYRQDPGQGLRLIYYSQIVNDFQKGDIAEGYSVSREKKESFPLTVTSAQKNPTAFYLCASSINTGSGNTIYFGEGSWLTVV.

This clonotype has a handful of counts. The V call is TRBV7-9, the J call TRBJ1-1; D is unresolved. The germline V gene encodes CDR1 SEHNR and CDR2 FQNEAQ (reference sequence). V was shortened by 5 bases and J by 3 bases, with 7 bases between the two germline ends. The CDR3 extends over 12 amino acids. The DNA for the CDR3 is TGTGCCAGCAGCGGTCAAGACACTGAAGCTTTCTTT. This translates into CASSGQDTEAFF.

This clonotype occurred a few times. V usage is TRBV5-5 and J usage is TRBJ1-2, with 7 nucleotides matching TRBD1. Germline V CDR1 and CDR2: SGHKS, YYEKEE (reference sequence). The J segment lost 5 bases and the V segment lost 4 bases, leaving 5 bases of the junction unmatched. The CDR3 covers 13 residues. The CDR3, as DNA: TGTGCCAGCAGCCGACAGGGCCCGTATGGCTACACCTTC. Translated, it gives CASSRQGPYGYTF. The variable domain in full, with the rest retrieved from reference TRBV5-5 and TRBJ1-2, is DAGVTQSPTHLIKTRGQQVTLRCSPISGHKSVSWYQQVLGQGPQFIFQYYEKEERGRGNFPDRFSARQFPNYSSELNVNALLLGDSALYLCASSRQGPYGYTFGSGTRLTVV.